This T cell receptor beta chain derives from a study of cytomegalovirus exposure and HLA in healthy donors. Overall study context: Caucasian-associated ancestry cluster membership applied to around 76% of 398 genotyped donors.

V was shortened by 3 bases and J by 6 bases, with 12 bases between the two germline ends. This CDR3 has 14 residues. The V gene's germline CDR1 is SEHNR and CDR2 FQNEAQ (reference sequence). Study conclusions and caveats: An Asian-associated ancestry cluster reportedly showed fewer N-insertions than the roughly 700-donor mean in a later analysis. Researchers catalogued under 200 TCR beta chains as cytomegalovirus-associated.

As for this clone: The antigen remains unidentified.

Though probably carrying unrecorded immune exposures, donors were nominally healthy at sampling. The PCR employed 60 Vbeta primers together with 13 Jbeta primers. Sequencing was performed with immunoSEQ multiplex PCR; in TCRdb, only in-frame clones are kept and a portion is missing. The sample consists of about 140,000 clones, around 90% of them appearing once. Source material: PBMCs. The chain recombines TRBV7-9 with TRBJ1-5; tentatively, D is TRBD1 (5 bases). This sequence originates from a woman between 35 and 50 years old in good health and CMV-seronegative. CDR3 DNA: TGTGCCAGCAGCTTGGCACAGGTTGGTCAGCCCCAGCATTTT. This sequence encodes CASSLAQVGQPQHF. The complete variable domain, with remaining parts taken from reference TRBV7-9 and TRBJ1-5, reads DTGVSQNPRHKITKRGQNVTFRCDPISEHNRLYWYRQTLGQGPEFLTYFQNEAQLEKSRLLSDRFSAERPKGSFSTLEIQRTEQGDSAMYLCASSLAQVGQPQHFGDGTRLSIL.